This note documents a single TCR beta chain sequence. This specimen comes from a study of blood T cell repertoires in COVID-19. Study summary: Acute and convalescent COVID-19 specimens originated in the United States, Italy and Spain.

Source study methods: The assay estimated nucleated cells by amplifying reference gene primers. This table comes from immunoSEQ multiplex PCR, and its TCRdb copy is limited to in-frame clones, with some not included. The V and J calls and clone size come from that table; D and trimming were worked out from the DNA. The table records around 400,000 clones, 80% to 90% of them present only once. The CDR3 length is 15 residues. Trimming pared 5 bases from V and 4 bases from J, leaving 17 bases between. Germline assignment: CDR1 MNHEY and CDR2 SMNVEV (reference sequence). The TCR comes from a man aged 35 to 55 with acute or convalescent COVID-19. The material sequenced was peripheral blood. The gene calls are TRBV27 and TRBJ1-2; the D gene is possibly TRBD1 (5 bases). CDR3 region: CASSPSSPRAYGYTF. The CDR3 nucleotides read TGTGCCAGCAGTCCCTCCTCTCCCAGGGCCTATGGCTACACCTTC.